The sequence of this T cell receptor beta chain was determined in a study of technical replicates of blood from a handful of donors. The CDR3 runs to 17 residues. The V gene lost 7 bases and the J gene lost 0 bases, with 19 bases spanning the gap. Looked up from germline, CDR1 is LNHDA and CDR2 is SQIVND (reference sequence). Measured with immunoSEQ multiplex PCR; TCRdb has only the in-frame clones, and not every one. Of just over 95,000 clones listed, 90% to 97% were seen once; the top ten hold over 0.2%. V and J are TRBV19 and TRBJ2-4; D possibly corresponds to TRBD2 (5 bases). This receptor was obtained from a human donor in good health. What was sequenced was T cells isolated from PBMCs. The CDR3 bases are TGTGCCAGTACGTCGCGCCCAGAGGGCGTAGCCAAAAACATTCAGTACTTC. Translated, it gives CASTSRPEGVAKNIQYF. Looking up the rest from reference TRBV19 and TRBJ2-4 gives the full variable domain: DGGITQSPKYLFRKEGQNVTLSCEQNLNHDAMYWYRQDPGQGLRLIYYSQIVNDFQKGDIAEGYSVSREKKESFPLTVTSAQKNPTAFYLCASTSRPEGVAKNIQYFGAGTRLSVL.